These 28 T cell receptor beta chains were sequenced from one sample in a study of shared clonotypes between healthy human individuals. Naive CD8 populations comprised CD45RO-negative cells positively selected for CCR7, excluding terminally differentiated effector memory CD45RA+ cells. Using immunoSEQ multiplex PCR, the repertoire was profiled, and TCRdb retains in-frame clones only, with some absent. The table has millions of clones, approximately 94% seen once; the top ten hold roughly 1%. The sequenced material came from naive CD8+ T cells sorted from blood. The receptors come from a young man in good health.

CDR3 coding DNA: TGTGCCTGGAGTGTAGGGACTATACCCTACGAGCAGTACTTC. Protein sequence: CAWSVGTIPYEQYF. The chain joins TRBV30 to TRBJ2-7, with 7 bases identical to TRBD2. This CDR3 is built from 14 residues. Per the germline V gene, CDR1 is GTSNPN and CDR2 is SVGIG (reference sequence). The trim removed 0 bases at V and 2 bases at J, leaving 4 bases unmatched.

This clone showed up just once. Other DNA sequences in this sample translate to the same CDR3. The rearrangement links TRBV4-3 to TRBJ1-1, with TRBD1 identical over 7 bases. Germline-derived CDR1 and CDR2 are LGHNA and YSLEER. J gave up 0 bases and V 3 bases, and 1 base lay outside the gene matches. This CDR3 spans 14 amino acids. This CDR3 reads CASSQGQLNTEAFF. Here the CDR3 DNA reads TGCGCCAGCAGCCAGGGACAGCTGAACACTGAAGCTTTCTTT.

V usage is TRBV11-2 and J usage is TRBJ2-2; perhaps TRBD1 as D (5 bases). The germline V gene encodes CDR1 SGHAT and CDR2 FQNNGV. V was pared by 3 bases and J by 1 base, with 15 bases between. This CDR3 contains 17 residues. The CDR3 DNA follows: TGTGCCAGCAGCTTTATCGCTGGGGCGCGGAACACCGGGGAGCTGTTTTTT. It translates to CASSFIAGARNTGELFF.

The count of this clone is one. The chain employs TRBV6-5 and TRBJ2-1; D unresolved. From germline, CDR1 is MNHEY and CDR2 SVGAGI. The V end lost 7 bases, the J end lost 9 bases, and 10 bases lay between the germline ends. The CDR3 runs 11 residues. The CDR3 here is CASILKGEQFF. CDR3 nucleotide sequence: TGTGCCAGCATTTTGAAGGGTGAGCAGTTCTTC.

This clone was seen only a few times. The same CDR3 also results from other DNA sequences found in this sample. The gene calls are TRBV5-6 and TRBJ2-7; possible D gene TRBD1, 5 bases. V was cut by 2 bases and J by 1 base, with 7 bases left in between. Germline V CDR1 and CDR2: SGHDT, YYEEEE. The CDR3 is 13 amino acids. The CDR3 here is CASSFDSSYEQYF. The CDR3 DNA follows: TGTGCCAGCAGCTTCGACAGTTCCTACGAGCAGTACTTC.

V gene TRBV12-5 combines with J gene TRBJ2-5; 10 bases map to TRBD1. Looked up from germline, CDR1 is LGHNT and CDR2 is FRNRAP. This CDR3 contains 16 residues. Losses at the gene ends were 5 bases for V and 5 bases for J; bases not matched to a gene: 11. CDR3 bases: TGTGCTAGTGGTCTCCCGACAGGGGGCGAGTGGGAGACCCAGTACTTC. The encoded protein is CASGLPTGGEWETQYF.

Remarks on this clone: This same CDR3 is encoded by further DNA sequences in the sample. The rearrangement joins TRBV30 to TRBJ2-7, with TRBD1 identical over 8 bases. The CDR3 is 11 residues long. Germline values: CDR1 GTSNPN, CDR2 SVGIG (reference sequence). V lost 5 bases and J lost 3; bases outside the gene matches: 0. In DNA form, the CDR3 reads TGTGCCTGGGACAGGGGCTACGAGCAGTACTTC. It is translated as CAWDRGYEQYF.

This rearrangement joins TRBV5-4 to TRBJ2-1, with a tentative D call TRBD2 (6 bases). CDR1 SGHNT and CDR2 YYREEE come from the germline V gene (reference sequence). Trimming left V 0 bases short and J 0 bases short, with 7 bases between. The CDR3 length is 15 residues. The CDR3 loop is CASSLDGSSYNEQFF. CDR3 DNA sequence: TGTGCCAGCAGCTTGGACGGGAGCTCCTACAATGAGCAGTTCTTC.

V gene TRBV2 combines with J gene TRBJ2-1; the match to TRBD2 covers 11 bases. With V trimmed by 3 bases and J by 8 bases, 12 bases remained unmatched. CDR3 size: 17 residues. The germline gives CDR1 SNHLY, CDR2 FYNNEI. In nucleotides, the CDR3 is TGTGCCAGCAGTGATACTAGCGGGGGTGCTCTCTTAGATGAGCAGTTCTTC. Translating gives CASSDTSGGALLDEQFF.

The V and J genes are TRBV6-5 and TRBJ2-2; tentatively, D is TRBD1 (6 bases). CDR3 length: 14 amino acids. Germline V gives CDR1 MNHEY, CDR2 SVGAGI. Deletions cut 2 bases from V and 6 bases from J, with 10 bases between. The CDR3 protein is CASSYEGVAGELFF. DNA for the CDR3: TGTGCCAGCAGTTACGAGGGGGTGGCCGGGGAGCTGTTTTTT.

CDR3 in amino acids: CASSDTLSYEQYF. The CDR3 DNA sequence: TGCGCCAGCAGTGACACACTATCCTACGAGCAGTACTTC. V and J are TRBV10-2 and TRBJ2-7; no clear D. Germline CDR1 reads WSHSY; CDR2 reads SAAADI. Trimming cost V 3 bases and J 1 base, with 7 bases left between them. The CDR3 consists of 13 residues.

Here the CDR3 reads CSVSGQGSNYGYTF. In nucleotides, the CDR3 is TGCAGCGTCAGTGGACAGGGATCTAACTATGGCTACACCTTC. The chain is built from TRBV29-1 and TRBJ1-2; TRBD1 matches at 8 bases. The CDR3 runs to 14 residues. Germline CDR1 reads SQVTM; CDR2 reads ANQGSEA. The junction had 6 bases not matched to a gene; V was cut back by 6 bases and J by 0 bases.

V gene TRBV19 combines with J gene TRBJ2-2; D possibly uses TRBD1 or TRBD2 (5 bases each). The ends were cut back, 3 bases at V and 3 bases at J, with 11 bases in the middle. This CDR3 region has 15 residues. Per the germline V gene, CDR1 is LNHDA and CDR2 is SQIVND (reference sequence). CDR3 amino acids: CASSMGRDHTGELFF. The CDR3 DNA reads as TGTGCCAGTAGTATGGGCAGGGACCACACCGGGGAGCTGTTTTTT.

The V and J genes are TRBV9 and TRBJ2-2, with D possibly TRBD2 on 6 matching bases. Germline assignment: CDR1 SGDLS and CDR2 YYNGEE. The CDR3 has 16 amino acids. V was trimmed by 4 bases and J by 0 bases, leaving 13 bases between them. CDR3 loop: CASSLRDFANTGELFF. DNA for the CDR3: TGTGCCAGCAGCTTGCGGGACTTCGCGAACACCGGGGAGCTGTTTTTT. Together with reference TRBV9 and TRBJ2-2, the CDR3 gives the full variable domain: DSGVTQTPKHLITATGQRVTLRCSPRSGDLSVYWYQQSLDQGLQFLIQYYNGEERAKGNILERFSAQQFPDLHSELNLSSLELGDSALYFCASSLRDFANTGELFFGEGSRLTVL.

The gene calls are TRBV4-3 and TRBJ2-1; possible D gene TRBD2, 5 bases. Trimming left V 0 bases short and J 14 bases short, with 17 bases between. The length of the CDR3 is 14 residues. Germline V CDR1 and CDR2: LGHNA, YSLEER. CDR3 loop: CASSQEKASWIEFF. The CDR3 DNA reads TGCGCCAGCAGCCAAGAAAAGGCTAGCTGGATTGAGTTCTTC.

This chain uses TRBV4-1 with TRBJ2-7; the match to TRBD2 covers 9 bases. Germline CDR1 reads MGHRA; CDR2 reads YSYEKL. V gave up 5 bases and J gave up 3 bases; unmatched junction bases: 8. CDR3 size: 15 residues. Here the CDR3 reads CASSERREGFYEQYF. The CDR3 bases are TGCGCCAGCAGCGAACGGCGGGAGGGATTCTACGAGCAGTACTTC.

In nucleotides, the CDR3 is TGTGCCAGCAGCTTGGAGCCTAGCGGGGTGGCGGAGACCCAGTACTTC. The encoded protein is CASSLEPSGVAETQYF. V and J are TRBV5-4 and TRBJ2-5, with 9 bases identical to TRBD2. The CDR3 covers 16 residues. The trim removed 0 bases at V and 5 bases at J, leaving 8 bases unmatched. CDR1 is SGHNT, CDR2 YYREEE, per germline (reference sequence).

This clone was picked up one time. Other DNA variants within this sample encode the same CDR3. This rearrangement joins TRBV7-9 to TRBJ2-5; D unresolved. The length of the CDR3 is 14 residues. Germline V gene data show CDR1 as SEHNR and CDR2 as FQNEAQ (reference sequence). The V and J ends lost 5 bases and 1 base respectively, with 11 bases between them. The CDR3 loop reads CASSLVGSQETQYF. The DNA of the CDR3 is TGTGCCAGCAGCCTAGTGGGCAGCCAAGAGACCCAGTACTTC.

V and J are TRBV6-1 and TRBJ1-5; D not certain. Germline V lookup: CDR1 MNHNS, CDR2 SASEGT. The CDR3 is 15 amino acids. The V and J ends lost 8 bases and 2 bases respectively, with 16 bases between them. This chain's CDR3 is CASLGISVGNQPQHF. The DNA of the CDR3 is TGTGCCAGCCTTGGTATATCAGTCGGCAATCAGCCCCAGCATTTT.

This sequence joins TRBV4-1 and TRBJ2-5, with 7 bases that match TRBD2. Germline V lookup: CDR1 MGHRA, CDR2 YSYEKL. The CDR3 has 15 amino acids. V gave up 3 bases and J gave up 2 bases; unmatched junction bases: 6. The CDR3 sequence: CASSHALAEQETQYF. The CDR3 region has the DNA TGCGCCAGCAGCCACGCCCTAGCGGAACAAGAGACCCAGTACTTC.

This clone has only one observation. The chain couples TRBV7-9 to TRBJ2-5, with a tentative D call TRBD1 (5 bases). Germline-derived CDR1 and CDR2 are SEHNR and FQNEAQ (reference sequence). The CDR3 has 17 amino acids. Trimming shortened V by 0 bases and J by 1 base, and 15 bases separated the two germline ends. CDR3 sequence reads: CASSLAGSLDSQETQYF. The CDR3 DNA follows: TGTGCCAGCAGCTTAGCGGGGTCCTTAGACAGCCAAGAGACCCAGTACTTC.

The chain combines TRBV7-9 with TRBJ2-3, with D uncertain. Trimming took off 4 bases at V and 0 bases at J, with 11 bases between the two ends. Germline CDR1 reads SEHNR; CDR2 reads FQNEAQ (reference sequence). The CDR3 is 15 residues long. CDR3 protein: CASSSVGSSTDTQYF. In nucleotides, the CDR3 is TGTGCCAGCAGCTCGGTCGGCAGTAGCACAGATACGCAGTATTTT.

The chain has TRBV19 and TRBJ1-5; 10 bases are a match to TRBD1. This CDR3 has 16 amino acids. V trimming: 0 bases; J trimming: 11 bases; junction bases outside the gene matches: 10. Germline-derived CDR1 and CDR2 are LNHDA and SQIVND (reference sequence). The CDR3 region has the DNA TGTGCCAGTAGTATAGAGGGGACAGGGGCCGGAGCGTCCCAGCATTTT. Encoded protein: CASSIEGTGAGASQHF.

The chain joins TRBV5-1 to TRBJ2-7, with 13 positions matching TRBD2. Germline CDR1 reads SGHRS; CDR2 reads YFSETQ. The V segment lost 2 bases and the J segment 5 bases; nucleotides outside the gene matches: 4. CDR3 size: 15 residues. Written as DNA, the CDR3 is TGCGCCAGCAGCTTCAGACTAGCGGGAGGTGACGAGCAGTACTTC. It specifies CASSFRLAGGDEQYF.

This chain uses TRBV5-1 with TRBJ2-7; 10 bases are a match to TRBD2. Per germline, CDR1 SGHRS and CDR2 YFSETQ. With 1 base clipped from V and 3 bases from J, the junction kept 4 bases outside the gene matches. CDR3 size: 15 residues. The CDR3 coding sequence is TGCGCCAGCAGCTTGCGGGCTAGCGGGAGCTACGAGCAGTACTTC. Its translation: CASSLRASGSYEQYF.

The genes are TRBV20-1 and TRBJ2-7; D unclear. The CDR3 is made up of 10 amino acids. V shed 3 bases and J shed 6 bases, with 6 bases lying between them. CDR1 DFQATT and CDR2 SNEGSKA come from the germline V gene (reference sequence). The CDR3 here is CSARNGEQYF. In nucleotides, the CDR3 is TGCAGTGCTAGGAACGGCGAGCAGTACTTC.

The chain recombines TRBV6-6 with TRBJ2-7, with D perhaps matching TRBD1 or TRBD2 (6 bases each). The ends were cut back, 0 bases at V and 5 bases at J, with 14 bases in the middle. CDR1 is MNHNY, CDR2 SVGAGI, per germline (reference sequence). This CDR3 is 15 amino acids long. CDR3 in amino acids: CASSYSRGDGDEQYF. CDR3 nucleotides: TGTGCCAGCAGTTACTCGAGGGGGGACGGTGACGAGCAGTACTTC.

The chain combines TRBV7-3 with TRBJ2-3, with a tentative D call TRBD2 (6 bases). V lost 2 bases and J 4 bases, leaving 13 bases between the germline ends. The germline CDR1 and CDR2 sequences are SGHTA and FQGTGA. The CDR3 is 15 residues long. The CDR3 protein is CASSLDHTGADTQYF. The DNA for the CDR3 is TGTGCCAGCAGCTTAGATCACACGGGGGCAGATACGCAGTATTTT.